What follows are 2 T cell receptor beta chains derived from one specimen sequenced in a study of vaccination and CD4 T cells after COVID-19. Their specific antigens are unknown. An Oncomine TCR Beta short-read assay was used to sequence the DNA from cultured CD4+ T cells. TCRdb re-called the PCR reads through MiXCR, storing one row per CDR3 protein. The sample has around 4,600 distinct CDR3 sequences, roughly three fifths seen once. Noted treatment: roughly ten-day PBMC culture with coronavirus spike peptide pools or control peptides (ViraFEST assay). Gathering of the CD4+ T cells, from the unexposed donor, took place before the COVID-19 pandemic (2011-2018). Sequenced: CD4+ T cells from blood, cultured in vitro. The source is a human donor in good health.

The chain is built from TRBV2 and TRBJ2-2; D could derive from TRBD1 or TRBD2 (6 bases each). Germline V gives CDR1 SNHLY, CDR2 FYNNEI. V was clipped by 6 bases and J by 0 bases, with 17 bases between them. This CDR3 has 17 residues. The CDR3 protein is CASSSDLGGPNTGELFF. The CDR3 nucleotides read TGTGCCAGCAGCTCCGACCTGGGGGGCCCGAACACCGGGGAGCTGTTTTTT.

The V gene is TRBV18, the J gene TRBJ2-7; 8 nucleotides agree with TRBD1. Germline V gene sequence: CDR1 KGHSH, CDR2 LQKENI. V was pared by 4 bases and J by 2 bases, with 7 bases of the junction left unmatched. The CDR3 covers 15 residues. The CDR3 sequence: CASSRRQGRPYEQYF. CDR3 DNA sequence: TGTGCCAGCTCACGACGACAGGGGCGCCCCTACGAGCAGTACTTC.